The T cell receptor beta chain under discussion was sequenced for a study of blood T cell repertoires in COVID-19 (dated by TCRdb to about 2020). In terms of the full investigation: The collaborator samples originated in the United States, Italy and Spain and spanned the acute and convalescent phases of COVID-19. Samples came from the ongoing ImmuneRACE study (first 160 participants) plus 1,254 subjects from 6 global collaborators. Where available, HLA class I and class II types were obtained from metadata supplied by the sample provider rather than from assay-based typing. A de-identified subject ID, COVID-19 status, age in years and sex were almost always included in the sample metadata. The repertoires were made available in a free public database intended to serve as a resource for research on the immune response to SARS-CoV-2. The dataset comprised deeply sampled blood TCRbeta repertoires from subjects exposed to, actively infected with, or recovered from COVID-19. The material from the prospective study consisted of cDNA or gDNA derived from T cells, B-cell-depleted T cells, or PBMCs. The paper as a whole reports these results and caveats: How much clinical and demographic metadata was included differed by source and by participant, and the metadata was provided uncurated.

Comments on this clone: Its binding antigen is unknown. No qualities accompany the bases; no much larger clone lies one base away.

The collaborating institutions used their own protocols to collect whole blood in K2EDTA tubes. For TCRbeta analysis, collaborator samples were shipped as frozen whole blood, as isolated PBMCs, or as DNA extracted from either sample type. The CDR3 measures 13 amino acids from cysteine to phenylalanine. The entry retains the CDR3 DNA only, 39 bases that are in frame from base 1. Compared with germline, V lacks 4 bases and J lacks 6 bases; bases without a gene match: 5. For CDR1 and CDR2, the germline V gene lists SGHDT and YYEEEE. TCRbeta CDR3 regions were amplified from genomic DNA using the immunoSEQ Assay, a bias-controlled multiplex PCR. Under the source paper's analysis protocol: The number of nucleated cells in each sample was estimated from the amplification of reference gene primers within the assay. Sequence reads were collapsed and filtered to measure the absolute abundance of every unique TCRbeta CDR3 rearrangement. For each sample, productive Simpson clonality was calculated by taking the square root of Simpson's diversity index across productive rearrangements. TCRdb provides this immuneACCESS table in a form limited to in-frame rearrangements. Some clones are lacking; in checked studies, under half of them reflect an unresolved V gene, and why the rest are absent is not known. Clone size and V and J calls were adopted from that table, with D and trimming inferred from the DNA. The table for this sample lists some 240,000 clones; approximately 83% of them were counted only once. The ten top clones hold roughly 9.6% of the sample.

This receptor was taken from an elderly woman with acute or convalescent COVID-19. The V and J genes are TRBV5-6 and TRBJ1-1, and TRBD1 aligns with 8 junction nucleotides. Material for sequencing was peripheral blood. The nucleotide sequence reads TGTGCCAGCAGCCCGACAGGGGTGGCTGAAGCTTTCTTT. Its translation reads: CASSPTGVAEAFF.